The clone carrying this T cell receptor beta chain is deemed medium-sized. The antigen is not known. Multiplex PCR (32 V and 13 J primers) was used to amplify the TCR beta CDR3. TCRdb ran MiXCR on the multiplex PCR reads and lists one entry per CDR3 protein. The repertoire consists of over 12,000 distinct CDR3 sequences, with 25% to 35% occurring once and the leading ten covering roughly 5.4%. The sample belongs to a study of immune heterogeneity within non-small cell lung tumors. Whole-study findings and limits: With an R of about 0.35, local T-cell clonality correlated moderately but significantly with local tumor mutational burden.

CDR3 size: 14 residues. Trimming removed 10 bases from V and 2 bases from J, with 15 bases in between. CDR1 and CDR2 from the germline V gene are LNHDA and SQIVND (reference sequence). At 600 ng per sample, bulk tumor genomic DNA provided the template. Multiple biopsies spaced far apart were taken from each primary tumor during surgery. Curative operations were performed on patients who had untreated, newly diagnosed non-small cell lung cancer. V usage is TRBV19 and J usage is TRBJ1-5; D call uncertain. The clonotype comes from a man aged 35 to 55 with non-small cell lung cancer. The sequenced material came from lung tumor tissue. The CDR3: CAISKGQGNQPQHF. The CDR3 DNA is TGTGCCATCTCCAAGGGCCAGGGCAATCAGCCCCAGCATTTT.